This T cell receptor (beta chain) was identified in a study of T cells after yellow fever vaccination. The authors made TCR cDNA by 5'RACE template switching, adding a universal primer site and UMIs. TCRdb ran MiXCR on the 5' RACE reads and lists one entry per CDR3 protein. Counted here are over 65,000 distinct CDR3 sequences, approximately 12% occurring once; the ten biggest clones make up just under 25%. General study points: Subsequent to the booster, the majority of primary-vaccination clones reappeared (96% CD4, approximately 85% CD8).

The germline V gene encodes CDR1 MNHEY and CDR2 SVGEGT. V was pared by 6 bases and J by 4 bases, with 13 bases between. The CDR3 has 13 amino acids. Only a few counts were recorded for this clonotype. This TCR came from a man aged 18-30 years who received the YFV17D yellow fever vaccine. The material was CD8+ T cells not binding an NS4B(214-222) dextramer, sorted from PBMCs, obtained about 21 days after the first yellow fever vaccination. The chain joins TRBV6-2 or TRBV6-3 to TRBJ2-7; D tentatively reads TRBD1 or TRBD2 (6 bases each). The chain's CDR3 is CASSPQGLYEQYV. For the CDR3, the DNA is TGTGCCAGCAGCCCACAGGGACTTTACGAGCAGTACGTC.